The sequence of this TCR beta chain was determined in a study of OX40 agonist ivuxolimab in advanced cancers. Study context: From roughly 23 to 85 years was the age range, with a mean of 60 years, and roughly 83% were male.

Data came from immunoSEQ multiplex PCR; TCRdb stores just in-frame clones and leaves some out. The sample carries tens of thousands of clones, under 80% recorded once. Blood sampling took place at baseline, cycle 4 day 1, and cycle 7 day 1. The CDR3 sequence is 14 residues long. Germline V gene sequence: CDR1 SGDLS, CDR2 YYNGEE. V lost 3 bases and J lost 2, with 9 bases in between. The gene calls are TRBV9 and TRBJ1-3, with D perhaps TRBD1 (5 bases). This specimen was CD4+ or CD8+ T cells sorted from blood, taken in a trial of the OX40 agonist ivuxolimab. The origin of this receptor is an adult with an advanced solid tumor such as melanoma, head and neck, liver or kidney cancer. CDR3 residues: CASSEGIAGNTIYF. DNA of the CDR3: TGTGCCAGCAGCGAGGGGATTGCTGGAAACACCATATATTTT.